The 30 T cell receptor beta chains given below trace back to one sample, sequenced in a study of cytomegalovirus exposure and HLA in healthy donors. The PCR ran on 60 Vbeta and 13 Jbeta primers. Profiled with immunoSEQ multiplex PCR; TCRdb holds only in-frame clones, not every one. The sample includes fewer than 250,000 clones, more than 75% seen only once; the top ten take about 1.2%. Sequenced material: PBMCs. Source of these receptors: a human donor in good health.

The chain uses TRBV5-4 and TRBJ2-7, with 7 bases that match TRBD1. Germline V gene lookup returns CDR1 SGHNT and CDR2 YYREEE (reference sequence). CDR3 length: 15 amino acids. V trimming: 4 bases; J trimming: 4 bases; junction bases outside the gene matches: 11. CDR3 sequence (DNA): TGTGCCAGCAGCCGGAGCCGAGGGGGACAGTACGAGCAGTACTTC. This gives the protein CASSRSRGGQYEQYF.

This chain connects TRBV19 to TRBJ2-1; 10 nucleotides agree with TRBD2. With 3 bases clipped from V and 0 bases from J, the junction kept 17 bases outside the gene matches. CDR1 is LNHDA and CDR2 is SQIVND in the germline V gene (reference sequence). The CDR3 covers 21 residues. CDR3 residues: CASSIDGTSEYPEGSYNEQFF. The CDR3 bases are TGTGCCAGTAGTATTGACGGGACTAGCGAATATCCAGAAGGCTCCTACAATGAGCAGTTCTTC.

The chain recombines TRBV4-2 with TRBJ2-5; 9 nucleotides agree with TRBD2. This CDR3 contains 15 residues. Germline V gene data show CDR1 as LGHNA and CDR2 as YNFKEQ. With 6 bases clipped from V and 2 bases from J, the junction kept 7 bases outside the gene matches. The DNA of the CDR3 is TGTGCCAGCAGTCAGGGTAGCGGGAGTCAAGAGACCCAGTACTTC. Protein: CASSQGSGSQETQYF.

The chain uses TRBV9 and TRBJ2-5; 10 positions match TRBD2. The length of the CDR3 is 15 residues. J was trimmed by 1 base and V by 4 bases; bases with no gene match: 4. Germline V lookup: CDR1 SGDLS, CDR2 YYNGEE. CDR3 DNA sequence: TGTGCCAGCAGCCGACTAGCGGGCCTCCAAGAGACCCAGTACTTC. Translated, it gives CASSRLAGLQETQYF.

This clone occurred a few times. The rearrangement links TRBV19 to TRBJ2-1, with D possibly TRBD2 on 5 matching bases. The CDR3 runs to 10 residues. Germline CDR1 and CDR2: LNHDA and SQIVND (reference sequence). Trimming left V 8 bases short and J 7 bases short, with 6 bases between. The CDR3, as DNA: TGTGCCAGTGGACTTAATGAGCAGTTCTTC. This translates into CASGLNEQFF.

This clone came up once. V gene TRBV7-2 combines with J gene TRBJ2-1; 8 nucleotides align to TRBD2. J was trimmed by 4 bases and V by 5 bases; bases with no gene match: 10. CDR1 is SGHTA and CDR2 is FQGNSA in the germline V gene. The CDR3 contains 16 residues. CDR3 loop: CASSPPGLVLYNEQFF. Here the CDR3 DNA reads TGTGCCAGCAGCCCGCCGGGACTAGTACTTTACAATGAGCAGTTCTTC.

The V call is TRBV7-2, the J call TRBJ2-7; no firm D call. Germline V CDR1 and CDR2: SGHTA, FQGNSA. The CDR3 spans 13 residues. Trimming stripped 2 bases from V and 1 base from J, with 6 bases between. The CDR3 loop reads CASSLLVSYEQYF. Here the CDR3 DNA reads TGTGCCAGCAGCTTACTTGTTTCCTACGAGCAGTACTTC.

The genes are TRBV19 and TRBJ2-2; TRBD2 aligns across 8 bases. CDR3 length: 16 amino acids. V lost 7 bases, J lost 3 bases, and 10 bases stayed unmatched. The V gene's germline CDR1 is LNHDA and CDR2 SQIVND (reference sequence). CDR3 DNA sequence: TGTGCCAGTATCAGGAGCGGGAGTACTTACACCGGGGAGCTGTTTTTT. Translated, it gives CASIRSGSTYTGELFF.

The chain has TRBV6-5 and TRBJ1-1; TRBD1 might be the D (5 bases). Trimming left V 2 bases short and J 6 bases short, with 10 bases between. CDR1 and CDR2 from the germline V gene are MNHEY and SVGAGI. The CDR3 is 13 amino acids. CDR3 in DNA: TGTGCCAGCAGTTACGCGGGGCAGGCTGAAGCTTTCTTT. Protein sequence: CASSYAGQAEAFF.

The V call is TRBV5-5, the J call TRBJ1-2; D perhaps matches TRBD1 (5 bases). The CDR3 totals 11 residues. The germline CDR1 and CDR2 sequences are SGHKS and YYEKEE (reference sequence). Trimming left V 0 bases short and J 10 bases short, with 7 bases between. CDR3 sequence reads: CASSLGGDYTF. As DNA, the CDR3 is TGTGCCAGCAGCTTGGGGGGGGACTACACCTTC.

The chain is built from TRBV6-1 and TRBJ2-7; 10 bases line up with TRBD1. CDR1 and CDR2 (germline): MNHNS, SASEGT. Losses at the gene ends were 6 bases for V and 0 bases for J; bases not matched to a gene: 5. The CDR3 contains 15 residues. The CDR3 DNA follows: TGTGCCAGCAGGGGACAGGGGTCGAGCTCCTACGAGCAGTACTTC. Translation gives CASRGQGSSSYEQYF.

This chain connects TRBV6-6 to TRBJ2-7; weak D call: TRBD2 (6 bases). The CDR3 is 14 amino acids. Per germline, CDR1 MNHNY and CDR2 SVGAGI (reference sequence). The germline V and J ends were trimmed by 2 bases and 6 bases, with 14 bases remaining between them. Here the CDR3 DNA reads TGTGCCAGCAGTTACGCCCAGGGAGCGGGCGAGCAGTACTTC. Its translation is CASSYAQGAGEQYF.

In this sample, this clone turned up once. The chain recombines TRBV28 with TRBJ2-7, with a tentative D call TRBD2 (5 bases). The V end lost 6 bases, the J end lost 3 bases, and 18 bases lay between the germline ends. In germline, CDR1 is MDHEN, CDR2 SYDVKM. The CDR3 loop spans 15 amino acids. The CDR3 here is CASSLGGPKNYEQYF. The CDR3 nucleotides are TGTGCCAGCAGCCTTGGAGGACCAAAGAACTACGAGCAGTACTTC.

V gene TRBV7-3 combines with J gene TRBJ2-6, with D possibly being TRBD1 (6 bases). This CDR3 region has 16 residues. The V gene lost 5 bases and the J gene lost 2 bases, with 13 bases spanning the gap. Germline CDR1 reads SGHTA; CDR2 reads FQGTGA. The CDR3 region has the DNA TGTGCCAGCAGCCGCCGCCAGGGGACTGGGGCCAACGTCCTGACTTTC. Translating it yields CASSRRQGTGANVLTF.

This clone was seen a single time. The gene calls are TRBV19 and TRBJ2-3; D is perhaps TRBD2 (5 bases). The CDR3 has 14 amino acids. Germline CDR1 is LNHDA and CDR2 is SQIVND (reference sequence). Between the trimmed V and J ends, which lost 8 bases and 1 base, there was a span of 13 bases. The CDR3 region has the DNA TGTGCCAGTTCGCAGGTGGGAGGCACAGATACGCAGTATTTT. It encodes CASSQVGGTDTQYF.

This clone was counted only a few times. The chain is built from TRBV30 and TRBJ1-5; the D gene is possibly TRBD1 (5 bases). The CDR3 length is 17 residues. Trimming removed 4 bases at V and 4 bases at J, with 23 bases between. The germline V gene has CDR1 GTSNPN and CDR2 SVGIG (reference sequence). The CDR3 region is CAWIGREGIVWNQPQHF. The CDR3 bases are TGTGCCTGGATTGGCAGGGAGGGGATAGTATGGAATCAGCCCCAGCATTTT.

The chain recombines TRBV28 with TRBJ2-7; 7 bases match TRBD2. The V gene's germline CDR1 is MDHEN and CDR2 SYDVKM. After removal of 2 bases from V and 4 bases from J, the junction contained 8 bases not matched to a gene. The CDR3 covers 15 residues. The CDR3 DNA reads TGTGCCAGCAGTTTAGCCGCTAGCGGTTCATACGAGCAGTACTTC. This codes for CASSLAASGSYEQYF.

In nucleotides, the CDR3 is TGTGCCAGCAGCTTGGTGGGACTAGCGGGGAGGACCGGGGAGCTGTTTTTT. Translating gives CASSLVGLAGRTGELFF. V is TRBV5-6 and J is TRBJ2-2, with 13 bases that match TRBD2. The CDR3 is 17 amino acids. Germline CDR1 reads SGHDT; CDR2 reads YYEEEE. V lost 0 bases, J lost 5 bases, and 4 bases stayed unmatched. The whole variable domain, filled in from reference TRBV5-6 and TRBJ2-2, reads DAGVTQSPTHLIKTRGQQVTLRCSPKSGHDTVSWYQQALGQGPQFIFQYYEEEERQRGNFPDRFSGHQFPNYSSELNVNALLLGDSALYLCASSLVGLAGRTGELFFGEGSRLTVL.

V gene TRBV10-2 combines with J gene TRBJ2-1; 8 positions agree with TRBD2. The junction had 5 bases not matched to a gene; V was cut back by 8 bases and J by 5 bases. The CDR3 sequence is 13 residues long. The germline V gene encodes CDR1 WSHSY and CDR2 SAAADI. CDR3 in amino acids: CASRSGRNNEQFF. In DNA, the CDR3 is TGCGCCAGCCGGAGCGGGAGAAACAATGAGCAGTTCTTC.

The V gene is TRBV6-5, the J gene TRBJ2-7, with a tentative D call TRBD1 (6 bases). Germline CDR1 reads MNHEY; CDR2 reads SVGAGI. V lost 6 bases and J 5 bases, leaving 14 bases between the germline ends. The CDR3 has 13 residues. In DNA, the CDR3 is TGTGCCAGCAGGAAACAGGGACCGGACGAGCAGTACTTC. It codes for CASRKQGPDEQYF.

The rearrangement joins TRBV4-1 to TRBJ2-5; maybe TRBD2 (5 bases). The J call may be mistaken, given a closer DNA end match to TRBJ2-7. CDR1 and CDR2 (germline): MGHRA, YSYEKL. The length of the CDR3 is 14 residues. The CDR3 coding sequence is TGCGCCAGCAGCCAAAAATCCGAGGGCTACGAGCAGTACTTC. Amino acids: CASSQKSEGYEQYF.

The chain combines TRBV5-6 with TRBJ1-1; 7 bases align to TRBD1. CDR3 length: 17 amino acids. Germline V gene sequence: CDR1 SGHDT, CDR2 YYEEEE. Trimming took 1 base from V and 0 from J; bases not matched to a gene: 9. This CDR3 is CASSLRQGGRLNTEAFF. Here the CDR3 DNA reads TGTGCCAGCAGCTTGAGGCAGGGGGGCCGTTTGAACACTGAAGCTTTCTTT.

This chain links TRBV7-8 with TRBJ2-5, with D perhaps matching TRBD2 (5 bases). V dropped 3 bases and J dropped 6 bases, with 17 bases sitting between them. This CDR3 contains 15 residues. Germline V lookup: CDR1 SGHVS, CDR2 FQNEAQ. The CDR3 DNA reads TGTGCCAGCAGCTTCCTAACCGGGGAGTCTAAGACCCAGTACTTC. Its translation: CASSFLTGESKTQYF.

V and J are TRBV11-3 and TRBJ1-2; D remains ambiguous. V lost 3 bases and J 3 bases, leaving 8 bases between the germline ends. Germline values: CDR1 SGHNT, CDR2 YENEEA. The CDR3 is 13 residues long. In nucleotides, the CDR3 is TGTGCCAGCAGCTTCGGCGGTTACTATGGCTACACCTTC. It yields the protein CASSFGGYYGYTF.

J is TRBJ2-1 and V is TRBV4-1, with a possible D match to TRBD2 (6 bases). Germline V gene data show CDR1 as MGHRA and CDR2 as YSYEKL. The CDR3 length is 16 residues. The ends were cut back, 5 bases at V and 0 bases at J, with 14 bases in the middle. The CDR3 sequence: CASSSHRDFSYNEQFF. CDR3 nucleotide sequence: TGCGCCAGCAGCTCCCACCGGGACTTCTCCTACAATGAGCAGTTCTTC.

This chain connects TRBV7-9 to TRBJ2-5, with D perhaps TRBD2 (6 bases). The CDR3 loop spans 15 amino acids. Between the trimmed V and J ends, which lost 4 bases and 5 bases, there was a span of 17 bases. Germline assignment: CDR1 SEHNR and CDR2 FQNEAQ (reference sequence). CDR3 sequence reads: CASSSTFGSRETQYF. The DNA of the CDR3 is TGTGCCAGCAGCTCAACTTTCGGGAGCCGGGAGACCCAGTACTTC.

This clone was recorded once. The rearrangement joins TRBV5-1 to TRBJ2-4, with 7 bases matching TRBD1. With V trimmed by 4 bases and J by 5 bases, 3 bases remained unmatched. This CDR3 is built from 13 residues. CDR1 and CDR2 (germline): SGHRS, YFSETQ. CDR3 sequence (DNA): TGCGCCAGCAGCGCCCAGGGGGAAAACATTCAGTACTTC. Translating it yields CASSAQGENIQYF.

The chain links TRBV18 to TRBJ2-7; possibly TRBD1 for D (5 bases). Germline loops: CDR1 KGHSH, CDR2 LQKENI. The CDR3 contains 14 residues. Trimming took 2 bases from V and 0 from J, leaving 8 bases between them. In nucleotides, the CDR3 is TGTGCCAGCTCACCAAGGGGTGACTCCTACGAGCAGTACTTC. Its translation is CASSPRGDSYEQYF.

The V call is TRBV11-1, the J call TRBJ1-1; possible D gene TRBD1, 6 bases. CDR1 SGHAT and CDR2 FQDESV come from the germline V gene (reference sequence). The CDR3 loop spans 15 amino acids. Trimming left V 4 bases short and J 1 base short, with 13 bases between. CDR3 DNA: TGTGCCAGCAGCTCATCTAGACAGGCGAACACTGAAGCTTTCTTT. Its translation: CASSSSRQANTEAFF.

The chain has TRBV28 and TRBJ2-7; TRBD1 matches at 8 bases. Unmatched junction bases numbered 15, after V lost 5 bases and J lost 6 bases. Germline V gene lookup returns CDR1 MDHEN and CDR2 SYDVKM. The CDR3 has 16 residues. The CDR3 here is CASSPPGAGGRGEQYF. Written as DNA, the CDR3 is TGTGCCAGCAGTCCCCCCGGAGCAGGGGGCCGTGGCGAGCAGTACTTC.